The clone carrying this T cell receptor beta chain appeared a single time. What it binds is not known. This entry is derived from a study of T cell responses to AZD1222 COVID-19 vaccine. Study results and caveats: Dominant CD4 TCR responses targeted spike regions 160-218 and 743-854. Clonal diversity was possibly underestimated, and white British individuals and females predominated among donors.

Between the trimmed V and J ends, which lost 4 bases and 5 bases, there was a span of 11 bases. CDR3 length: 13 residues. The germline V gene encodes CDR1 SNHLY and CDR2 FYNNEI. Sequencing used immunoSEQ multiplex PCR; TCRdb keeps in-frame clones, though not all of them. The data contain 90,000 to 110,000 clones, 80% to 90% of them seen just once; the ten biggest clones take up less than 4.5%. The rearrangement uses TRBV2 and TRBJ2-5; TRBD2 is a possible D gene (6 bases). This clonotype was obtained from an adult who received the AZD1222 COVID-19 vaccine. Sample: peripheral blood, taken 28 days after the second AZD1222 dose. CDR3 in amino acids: CASSGGGVETQYF. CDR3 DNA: TGTGCCAGCAGTGGGGGAGGCGTGGAGACCCAGTACTTC.